One and the same sample provided the 20 T cell receptor beta chains below, sequenced in a study of spatial heterogeneity in lung cancer. Study-wide results and caveats: Counts of expanded intratumoral alpha and beta TCRs tracked tumor mutation counts.

Each CDR3 protein gets one entry after TCRdb re-called the 5' RACE reads with MiXCR. This table holds roughly 5,000 distinct CDR3 sequences, about 7% found once. Their specific antigens are unknown. The time point: sample taken at primary tumor resection. The material was lung tumor tissue, obtained at surgery. Receptors originate from a female donor with early-stage non-small cell lung cancer.

In this sample, this clonotype turned up many times. The library was built for alpha chains, so this beta chain is an off-target read and its size means little. This sequence joins TRBV24-1 and TRBJ2-3; no reliable D call. V lost 1 base and J lost 8, with 9 bases in between. Germline-derived CDR1 and CDR2 are KGHDR and SFDVKD. This CDR3 spans 13 amino acids. As DNA, the CDR3 is TGTGCCACCAGTGATTTCTTCGGAACTACGCAGTATTTT. Protein: CATSDFFGTTQYF.

Judged by abundance, this clonotype is medium-sized (0.01 to 0.1%). This beta chain is an unintended read in a library built for alpha chains; its size means little. The chain joins TRBV20-1 to TRBJ2-1, with D perhaps TRBD2 (6 bases). Per germline, CDR1 DFQATT and CDR2 SNEGSKA (reference sequence). The CDR3 is made up of 13 amino acids. V lost 5 bases and J lost 4, with 12 bases in between. This CDR3 reads CSALLATYNEQFF. In nucleotides, the CDR3 is TGCAGTGCTCTACTAGCAACTTACAATGAGCAGTTCTTC.

This clonotype was observed many times. A library prepared for alpha chains yielded this beta chain as an off-target read; its size is of little meaning. V gene TRBV20-1 combines with J gene TRBJ1-5; 9 nucleotides align to TRBD1. The V gene's germline CDR1 is DFQATT and CDR2 SNEGSKA (reference sequence). V gave up 0 bases and J gave up 5 bases; unmatched junction bases: 2. The CDR3 spans 14 residues. CDR3 amino acids: CSARDGQGYQPQHF. CDR3 nucleotide sequence: TGCAGTGCTAGAGACGGACAGGGGTATCAGCCCCAGCATTTT.

By share, this clonotype ranks as medium-sized. For a library built for alpha chains, this beta chain is a stray read; little rests on its size. The V and J genes are TRBV7-2 and TRBJ2-2, with a tentative D call TRBD2 (5 bases). The V gene lost 5 bases and the J gene lost 4 bases, with 8 bases spanning the gap. CDR1 is SGHTA and CDR2 is FQGNSA in the germline V gene. This CDR3 has 13 amino acids. The CDR3 nucleotides read TGTGCCAGCAGCAATAGCGTCACCGGGGAGCTGTTTTTT. Protein: CASSNSVTGELFF.

By frequency in the sample, this clonotype is medium-sized. This beta chain represents an off-target read in a library built for alpha chains; its size is of limited meaning. CDR3 in amino acids: CASRSPAGAEGYTF. The DNA for the CDR3 is TGTGCCAGCAGAAGCCCCGCGGGGGCTGAAGGCTACACCTTC. The chain employs TRBV6-2 or TRBV6-3 and TRBJ1-2, with TRBD1 as a possible D gene (6 bases). This CDR3 contains 14 residues. Germline CDR1 is MNHEY and CDR2 is SVGEGT. With 6 bases removed from V and 8 bases from J, the gap between germline ends came to 19 bases.

This clonotype occurred a few times. The library was designed around alpha chains, so this beta chain is a stray read whose abundance carries little weight. The CDR3: CSAYRVNQPQHF. The CDR3 region has the DNA TGCAGTGCCTACAGGGTGAATCAGCCCCAGCATTTT. V gene TRBV20-1 combines with J gene TRBJ1-5, with TRBD1 as a possible D gene (6 bases). From germline, CDR1 is DFQATT and CDR2 SNEGSKA (reference sequence). Between the trimmed V and J ends, which lost 6 bases and 4 bases, there was a span of 10 bases. The CDR3 is 12 amino acids.

This clonotype was seen many times. The library was built for alpha chains, so this beta chain is an off-target read and its size means little. The rearrangement uses TRBV3-1 and TRBJ1-3; D gene ambiguous. The V gene lost 3 bases and the J gene lost 0 bases, with 18 bases spanning the gap. From germline, CDR1 is LGHDT and CDR2 YNNKEL (reference sequence). CDR3 length: 18 residues. The CDR3 is CASSHARRGLSSGNTIYF. The DNA of the CDR3 is TGTGCCAGCAGCCATGCCCGGCGCGGCTTAAGCTCTGGAAACACCATATATTTT. The entire variable domain, with the rest obtained from reference TRBV3-1 and TRBJ1-3, is as follows: DTAVSQTPKYLVTQMGNDKSIKCEQNLGHDTMYWYKQDSKKFLKIMFSYNNKELIINETVPNRFSPKSPDKAHLNLHINSLELGDSAVYFCASSHARRGLSSGNTIYFGEGSWLTVV.

This clonotype has a count of ten or more. This beta chain came through as a stray read in a library set up for alpha chains, and its size says little. The gene calls are TRBV5-1 and TRBJ1-5; TRBD1 is a possible D gene (5 bases). The germline CDR1 and CDR2 sequences are SGHRS and YFSETQ. CDR3 length: 15 amino acids. Trimming stripped 0 bases from V and 3 bases from J, with 10 bases between. CDR3 DNA: TGCGCCAGCAGCTTGGGAGGGACTTCCAATCAGCCCCAGCATTTT. Amino acid sequence: CASSLGGTSNQPQHF. Filled out from reference TRBV5-1 and TRBJ1-5, the complete variable domain reads KAGVTQTPRYLIKTRGQQVTLSCSPISGHRSVSWYQQTPGQGLQFLFEYFSETQRNKGNFPGRFSGRQFSNSRSEMNVSTLELGDSALYLCASSLGGTSNQPQHFGDGTRLSIL.

On this clonotype itself: This beta chain represents an off-target read in a library built for alpha chains; its size is of limited meaning. J is TRBJ1-2 and V is TRBV6-1; D remains ambiguous. CDR3 length: 13 residues. The germline V and J ends were trimmed by 3 bases and 3 bases, with 8 bases remaining between them. Germline values: CDR1 MNHNS, CDR2 SASEGT. CDR3 sequence reads: CASSERGHYGYTF. The CDR3 coding sequence is TGTGCCAGCAGTGAGAGAGGGCACTATGGCTACACCTTC.

By share of the sample, this clonotype is medium-sized. Found in a library prepared for alpha chains, this beta chain is an off-target read, and its abundance has little meaning. The chain combines TRBV5-1 with TRBJ1-2; TRBD1 matches at 8 bases. J gave up 2 bases and V 4 bases, and 4 bases lay outside the gene matches. This CDR3 spans 14 amino acids. Germline loops: CDR1 SGHRS, CDR2 YFSETQ. CDR3 bases: TGCGCCAGCAGCCAGGACAGGGCGAACTATGGCTACACCTTC. Translated: CASSQDRANYGYTF.

This clonotype appeared many times. This beta chain represents an off-target read in a library built for alpha chains; its size is of limited meaning. The chain links TRBV7-9 to TRBJ2-7; D gene uncertain. V was clipped by 3 bases and J by 2 bases, with 8 bases between them. The germline CDR1 and CDR2 sequences are SEHNR and FQNEAQ (reference sequence). The CDR3 is 13 amino acids. CDR3 nucleotide sequence: TGTGCCAGCAGCTTGCCCAGCCCCTACGAGCAGTACTTC. This gives the protein CASSLPSPYEQYF.

This clonotype was counted between two and nine times. Because this beta chain is a stray read in a library intended to capture alpha chains, its abundance should not be given much weight. This chain joins TRBV7-6 and TRBJ1-1; a possible D gene is TRBD1 (5 bases). The CDR3 has 17 residues. Trimming removed 8 bases from V and 1 base from J, with 23 bases in between. Germline V gene sequence: CDR1 SGHVS, CDR2 FNYEAQ. The CDR3, as DNA: TGTGCCAGCTCACTCGGTAATGCGGCAGGGCCGAACACTGAAGCTTTCTTT. Residues: CASSLGNAAGPNTEAFF.

This clonotype appeared many times. This beta chain lies outside the target of a library built for alpha chains; its clone size means little. The rearrangement links TRBV3-1 to TRBJ1-6; TRBD1 might be the D (5 bases). This CDR3 region has 14 residues. Trimming removed 1 base from V and 7 bases from J, with 8 bases in between. Germline V lookup: CDR1 LGHDT, CDR2 YNNKEL (reference sequence). The CDR3 loop reads CASSQVEGNSPLHF. CDR3 coding DNA: TGTGCCAGCAGCCAAGTGGAGGGGAATTCACCCCTCCACTTT.

This clonotype was detected ten times or more. The size of this beta chain means little, since it is a stray read in a library made for alpha chains. The rearrangement links TRBV2 to TRBJ1-2, with 11 bases that match TRBD1. This CDR3 has 15 amino acids. Trimming took 5 bases from V and 7 from J; bases not matched to a gene: 9. Germline CDR1 reads SNHLY; CDR2 reads FYNNEI. The CDR3 nucleotides read TGTGCCAGCAGTTCACGCGGGACAGGGGGTCGTGGCTACACCTTC. Translated, it gives CASSSRGTGGRGYTF.

This clonotype occurred many times. Since it is a stray read in a library aimed at alpha chains, this beta chain has a size that is not meaningful. The chain combines TRBV11-1 with TRBJ2-3; 8 positions match TRBD1. The CDR3 has 12 amino acids. Losses at the gene ends were 5 bases for V and 11 bases for J; bases not matched to a gene: 6. Germline CDR1 reads SGHAT; CDR2 reads FQDESV (reference sequence). The CDR3 loop reads CASSPDREGQYF. In DNA form, the CDR3 reads TGTGCCAGCAGCCCGGACAGGGAAGGGCAGTATTTT.

This clonotype was found a few times. The library was prepared for alpha chains; this beta chain is a stray read, so its frequency means little. The chain recombines TRBV10-3 with TRBJ2-3; the match to TRBD1 covers 10 bases. This CDR3 comprises 16 residues. V lost 2 bases and J lost 5; bases outside the gene matches: 7. The germline V gene has CDR1 ENHRY and CDR2 SYGVKD. The CDR3 DNA follows: TGTGCCATCAGTGAGCCTGACAGGGGGCGAGAAGATACGCAGTATTTT. Encoded protein: CAISEPDRGREDTQYF.

A word on this clonotype: A clone one base away is much larger, so this may be a read error. A library made for alpha chains picked up this beta chain off target, so its size means little. The CDR3 here is CVSSVGEPSTDTQYF. CDR3 DNA: TGTGTCAGCAGCGTAGGAGAACCCAGCACAGATACGCAGTATTTT. V is TRBV9 and J is TRBJ2-3; D unclear. Germline lookup yields CDR1 SGDLS and CDR2 YYNGEE. The CDR3 covers 15 residues.

In this sample, this clonotype is medium-sized. This beta chain turned up in a library designed for alpha chains; as an off-target read, its abundance says little. The chain has TRBV6-1 and TRBJ2-7; D is undetermined. The CDR3 totals 14 residues. Trimming cost V 5 bases and J 2 bases, with 13 bases left between them. Germline V lookup: CDR1 MNHNS, CDR2 SASEGT. CDR3 amino acids: CASSTHSSPYEQYV. The CDR3 DNA sequence: TGTGCCAGCAGTACGCACAGCAGCCCCTACGAGCAGTACGTC.

This clonotype is deemed medium-sized. As an off-target read in a library built for alpha chains, this beta chain has a frequency of little significance. The V gene is TRBV7-3, the J gene TRBJ2-1; D might be TRBD1 (6 bases). Between the trimmed V and J ends, which lost 1 base and 5 bases, there was a span of 12 bases. The V gene's germline CDR1 is SGHTA and CDR2 FQGTGA. This CDR3 spans 15 amino acids. CDR3 region: CASSLIGTGNNEQFF. DNA of the CDR3: TGTGCCAGCAGCTTAATTGGTACAGGGAACAATGAGCAGTTCTTC.

This clonotype showed up many times. The library was designed around alpha chains, so this beta chain is a stray read whose abundance carries little weight. The genes are TRBV3-1 and TRBJ2-2; a weak D match, TRBD2 (5 bases). This CDR3 comprises 14 residues. Germline values: CDR1 LGHDT, CDR2 YNNKEL (reference sequence). The germline V and J ends were trimmed by 1 base and 4 bases, with 7 bases remaining between them. The CDR3 DNA reads TGTGCCAGCAGCCAAGGTGCGGGCACCGGGGAGCTGTTTTTT. It encodes CASSQGAGTGELFF. The full variable domain, in which reference TRBV3-1 and TRBJ2-2 provide the parts outside the CDR3, is DTAVSQTPKYLVTQMGNDKSIKCEQNLGHDTMYWYKQDSKKFLKIMFSYNNKELIINETVPNRFSPKSPDKAHLNLHINSLELGDSAVYFCASSQGAGTGELFFGEGSRLTVL.